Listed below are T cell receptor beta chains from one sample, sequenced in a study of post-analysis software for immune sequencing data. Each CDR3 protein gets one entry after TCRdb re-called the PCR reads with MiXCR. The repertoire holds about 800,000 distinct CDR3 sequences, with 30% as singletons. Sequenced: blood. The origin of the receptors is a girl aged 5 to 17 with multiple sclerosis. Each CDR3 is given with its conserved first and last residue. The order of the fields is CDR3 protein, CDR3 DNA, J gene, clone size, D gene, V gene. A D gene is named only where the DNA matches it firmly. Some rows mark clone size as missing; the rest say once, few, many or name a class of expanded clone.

CDR3 protein: CSARDTRWGRPNYGYTF; CDR3 DNA: TGCAGTGCTAGAGACACACGTTGGGGGCGACCTAACTATGGCTACACCTTC; J gene: TRBJ1-2; clone size: NA; D gene: NA; V gene: TRBV20-1
CDR3 protein: CASSPGGTDTQYF; CDR3 DNA: TGTGCCAGCAGCCCGGGGGGCACAGATACGCAGTATTTT; J gene: TRBJ2-3; clone size: many; D gene: NA; V gene: TRBV7-2
CDR3 protein: CAIRDGNTEAFF; CDR3 DNA: TGTGCCATCCGTGATGGGAACACTGAAGCTTTCTTT; J gene: TRBJ1-1; clone size: NA; D gene: NA; V gene: TRBV10-3
CDR3 protein: CASSLILAGVGADTQYF; CDR3 DNA: TGTGCCAGCAGCCTAATACTAGCGGGAGTTGGGGCAGATACGCAGTATTTT; J gene: TRBJ2-3; clone size: NA; D gene: TRBD2; V gene: TRBV5-5
CDR3 protein: CSVRLQTNEKLFF; CDR3 DNA: TGCAGCGTACGCTTGCAGACTAATGAAAAACTGTTTTTT; J gene: TRBJ1-4; clone size: NA; D gene: NA; V gene: TRBV29-1
CDR3 protein: CSAATGSTDTQYF; CDR3 DNA: TGCAGTGCCGCGACAGGGAGCACAGATACGCAGTATTTT; J gene: TRBJ2-3; clone size: NA; D gene: TRBD1; V gene: TRBV20-1
CDR3 protein: CSARAQGANPYEQYF; CDR3 DNA: TGCAGTGCTAGGGCACAGGGGGCAAACCCCTACGAGCAGTACTTC; J gene: TRBJ2-7; clone size: NA; D gene: TRBD1; V gene: TRBV20-1
CDR3 protein: CSASATGVYGYTF; CDR3 DNA: TGCAGTGCTAGCGCAACAGGGGTCTATGGCTACACCTTC; J gene: TRBJ1-2; clone size: NA; D gene: TRBD1; V gene: TRBV20-1
CDR3 protein: CASSAGLAGVGGEQFF; CDR3 DNA: TGTGCCAGCAGCGCCGGACTAGCGGGAGTAGGGGGTGAGCAGTTCTTC; J gene: TRBJ2-1; clone size: NA; D gene: TRBD2; V gene: TRBV5-4
CDR3 protein: CASSWGQGVAFF; CDR3 DNA: TGTGCCAGCAGCTGGGGACAGGGTGTGGCTTTCTTT; J gene: TRBJ1-1; clone size: NA; D gene: TRBD1; V gene: TRBV7-8
CDR3 protein: CASSIGTGSYEQYF; CDR3 DNA: TGTGCCAGCAGCATCGGGACAGGGTCCTACGAGCAGTACTTC; J gene: TRBJ2-7; clone size: NA; D gene: TRBD1; V gene: TRBV7-9
CDR3 protein: CASSYSGTGRTNYGYTF; CDR3 DNA: TGTGCCAGCAGTTACTCCGGGACAGGACGGACTAACTATGGCTACACCTTC; J gene: TRBJ1-2; clone size: many; D gene: TRBD1; V gene: TRBV6-2/TRBV6-3
CDR3 protein: CSARGTSGISYEQYF; CDR3 DNA: TGCAGTGCTAGAGGGACTAGCGGGATCTCCTACGAGCAGTACTTC; J gene: TRBJ2-7; clone size: few; D gene: TRBD2; V gene: TRBV20-1
CDR3 protein: CAISVEENYYGYTF; CDR3 DNA: TGTGCCATCAGTGTAGAGGAGAATTACTATGGCTACACCTTC; J gene: TRBJ1-2; clone size: few; D gene: NA; V gene: TRBV10-3
CDR3 protein: CASSLAYGAYNGQFF; CDR3 DNA: TGTGCCAGCAGCTTAGCGTACGGGGCCTACAATGGGCAGTTCTTC; J gene: TRBJ2-1; clone size: few; D gene: NA; V gene: TRBV7-2
CDR3 protein: CATSRSASSYEQYF; CDR3 DNA: TGTGCCACCAGCAGGTCTGCCAGCTCCTACGAGCAGTACTTC; J gene: TRBJ2-7; clone size: NA; D gene: NA; V gene: TRBV15
CDR3 protein: CASESREEGTSGRKTQYF; CDR3 DNA: TGTGCCAGCGAGTCGAGAGAGGAAGGGACTAGCGGGAGAAAGACCCAGTACTTC; J gene: TRBJ2-5; clone size: few; D gene: TRBD2; V gene: TRBV6-1
CDR3 protein: CASSFTEDTQYF; CDR3 DNA: TGTGCCAGCAGCTTTACAGAGGATACGCAGTATTTT; J gene: TRBJ2-3; clone size: NA; D gene: NA; V gene: TRBV7-2
CDR3 protein: CASSQAGRNSPLHF; CDR3 DNA: TGCGCCAGCAGCCAAGCTGGTCGTAATTCACCCCTCCACTTT; J gene: TRBJ1-6; clone size: NA; D gene: NA; V gene: TRBV4-3
CDR3 protein: CASRTPGQGGGYGYTF; CDR3 DNA: TGTGCCAGCAGAACACCGGGACAGGGAGGTGGCTATGGCTACACCTTC; J gene: TRBJ1-2; clone size: few; D gene: TRBD1; V gene: TRBV6-6
CDR3 protein: CASSDRLRGQPQHF; CDR3 DNA: TGTGCCAGCAGTGACCGACTACGCGGTCAGCCCCAGCATTTT; J gene: TRBJ1-5; clone size: NA; D gene: NA; V gene: TRBV12-3/TRBV12-4
CDR3 protein: CASRTGTGAEEGYTF; CDR3 DNA: TGTGCCAGTAGAACCGGGACAGGGGCTGAGGAGGGCTACACCTTC; J gene: TRBJ1-2; clone size: NA; D gene: TRBD1; V gene: TRBV19
CDR3 protein: CASSERTSGVETQYF; CDR3 DNA: TGTGCCAGCAGCGAAAGGACTAGCGGGGTCGAGACCCAGTACTTC; J gene: TRBJ2-5; clone size: few; D gene: TRBD2; V gene: TRBV7-9
CDR3 protein: CASSTGQVNYGYTF; CDR3 DNA: TGTGCCAGCAGCACTGGACAGGTGAACTATGGCTACACCTTC; J gene: TRBJ1-2; clone size: NA; D gene: TRBD1; V gene: TRBV7-8
CDR3 protein: CASRSADTQYF; CDR3 DNA: TGTGCCAGCAGGTCGGCAGATACGCAGTATTTT; J gene: TRBJ2-3; clone size: NA; D gene: NA; V gene: TRBV12-3/TRBV12-4
CDR3 protein: CASSLFRGYEQFF; CDR3 DNA: TGTGCCAGCAGCTTATTTAGAGGCTATGAGCAGTTCTTC; J gene: TRBJ2-1; clone size: once; D gene: NA; V gene: TRBV7-2